Sequencing of this TCR beta chain was carried out in a study of blood T cell repertoires in COVID-19. Only in-frame clones appear in the TCRdb table, and some are missing; sequencing was by immunoSEQ multiplex PCR. Among some 58,000 clones listed, about four fifths were seen once. CDR3 size: 12 residues. V was clipped by 3 bases and J by 10 bases, with 10 bases between them. Per germline, CDR1 LGHDT and CDR2 YNNKEL (reference sequence). The sequencing sample was made of peripheral blood. This clonotype originated in a human donor in a cohort sampled during active COVID-19. The chain recombines TRBV3-1 (or the pseudogene TRBV3-2) with TRBJ1-5, with D unclear. This chain's CDR3 is CASSHPHGPQHF. For the CDR3, the DNA is TGTGCCAGCAGCCACCCCCACGGTCCCCAGCATTTT.